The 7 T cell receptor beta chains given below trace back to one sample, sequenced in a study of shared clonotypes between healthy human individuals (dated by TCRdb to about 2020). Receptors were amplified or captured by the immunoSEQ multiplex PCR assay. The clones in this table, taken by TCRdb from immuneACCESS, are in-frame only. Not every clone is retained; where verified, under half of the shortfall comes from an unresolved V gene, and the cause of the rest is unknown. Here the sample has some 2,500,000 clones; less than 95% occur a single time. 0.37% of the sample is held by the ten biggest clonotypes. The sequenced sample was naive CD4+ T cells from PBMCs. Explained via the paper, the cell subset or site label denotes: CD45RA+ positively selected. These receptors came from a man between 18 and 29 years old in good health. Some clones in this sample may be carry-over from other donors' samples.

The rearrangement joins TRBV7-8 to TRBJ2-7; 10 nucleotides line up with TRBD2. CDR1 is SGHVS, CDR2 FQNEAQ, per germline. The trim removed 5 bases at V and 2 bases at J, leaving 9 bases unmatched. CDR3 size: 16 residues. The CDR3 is CASSLYGLAVAYEQYF. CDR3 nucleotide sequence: TGTGCCAGCAGCCTCTATGGACTAGCGGTAGCCTACGAGCAGTACTTC.

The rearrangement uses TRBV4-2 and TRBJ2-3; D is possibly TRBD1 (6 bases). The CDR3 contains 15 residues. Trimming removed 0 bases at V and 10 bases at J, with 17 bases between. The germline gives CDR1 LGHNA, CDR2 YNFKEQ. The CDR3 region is CASSQDLTGSAPQYF. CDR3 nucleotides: TGTGCCAGCAGCCAAGATCTAACAGGGTCGGCCCCGCAGTATTTT.

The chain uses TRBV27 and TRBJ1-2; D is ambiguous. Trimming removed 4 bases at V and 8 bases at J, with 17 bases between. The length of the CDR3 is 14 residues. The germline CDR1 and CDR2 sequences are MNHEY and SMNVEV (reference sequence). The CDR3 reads CASSSSQLYGGYTF. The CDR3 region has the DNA TGTGCCAGCAGTTCCAGTCAGCTTTACGGGGGCTACACCTTC.

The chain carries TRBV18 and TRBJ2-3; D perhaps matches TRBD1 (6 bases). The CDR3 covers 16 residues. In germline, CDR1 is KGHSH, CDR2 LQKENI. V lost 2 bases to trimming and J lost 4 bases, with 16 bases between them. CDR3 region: CASSPYVQGQADTQYF. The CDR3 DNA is TGTGCCAGCTCACCATATGTACAGGGACAAGCAGATACGCAGTATTTT. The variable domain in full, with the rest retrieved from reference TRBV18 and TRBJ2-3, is NAGVMQNPRHLVRRRGQEARLRCSPMKGHSHVYWYRQLPEEGLKFMVYLQKENIIDESGMPKERFSAEFPKEGPSILRIQQVVRGDSAAYFCASSPYVQGQADTQYFGPGTRLTVL.

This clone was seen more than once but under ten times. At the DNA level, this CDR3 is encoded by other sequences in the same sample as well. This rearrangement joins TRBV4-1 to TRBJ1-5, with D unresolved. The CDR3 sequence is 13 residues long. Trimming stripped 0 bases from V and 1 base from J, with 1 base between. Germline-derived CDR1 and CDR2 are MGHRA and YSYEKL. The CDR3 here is CASSQDSNQPQHF. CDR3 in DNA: TGCGCCAGCAGCCAAGACAGCAATCAGCCCCAGCATTTT.

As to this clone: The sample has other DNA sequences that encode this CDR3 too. For the CDR3, the DNA is TGTGCCAGCTCACCTTCACAGGGCAATCAGCCCCAGCATTTT. Translated: CASSPSQGNQPQHF. The chain is built from TRBV18 and TRBJ1-5; D is possibly TRBD1 (5 bases). This CDR3 has 14 amino acids. Germline V gene data show CDR1 as KGHSH and CDR2 as LQKENI. V dropped 3 bases and J dropped 2 bases, with 8 bases sitting between them.

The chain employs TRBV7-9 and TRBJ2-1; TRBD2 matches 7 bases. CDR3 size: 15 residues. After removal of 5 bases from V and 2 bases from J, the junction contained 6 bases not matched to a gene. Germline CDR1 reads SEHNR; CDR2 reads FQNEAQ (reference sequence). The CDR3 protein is CASSGSGTTYNEQFF. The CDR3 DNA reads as TGTGCCAGCAGCGGCAGCGGGACCACCTACAATGAGCAGTTCTTC.